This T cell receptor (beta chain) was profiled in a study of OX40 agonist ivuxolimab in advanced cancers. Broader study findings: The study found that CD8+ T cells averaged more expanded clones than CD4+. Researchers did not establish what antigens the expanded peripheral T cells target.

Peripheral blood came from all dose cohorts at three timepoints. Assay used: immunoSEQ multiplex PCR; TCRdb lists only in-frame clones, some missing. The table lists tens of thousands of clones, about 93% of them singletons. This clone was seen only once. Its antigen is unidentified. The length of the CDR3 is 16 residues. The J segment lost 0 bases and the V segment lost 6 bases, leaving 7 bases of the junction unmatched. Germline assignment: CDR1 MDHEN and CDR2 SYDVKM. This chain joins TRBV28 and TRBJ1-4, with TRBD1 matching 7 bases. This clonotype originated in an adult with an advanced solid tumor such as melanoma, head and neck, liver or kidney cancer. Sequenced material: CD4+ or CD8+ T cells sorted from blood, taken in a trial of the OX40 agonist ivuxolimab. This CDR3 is CASSLEGAATNEKLFF. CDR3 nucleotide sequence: TGTGCCAGCAGCCTCGAGGGGGCGGCAACTAATGAAAAACTGTTTTTT.